One sample yielded the 18 T cell receptor beta chains listed below, sequenced in a study of early stage breast cancer tumors. Clones were read by immunoSEQ multiplex PCR, and TCRdb kept only the in-frame ones, dropping some. Counted here are approximately 39,000 clones, approximately 74% occurring once; the ten biggest clones make up about 7%. Sequenced input: blood. The receptor set was obtained from a person in their 60s with breast cancer.

The chain recombines TRBV9 with TRBJ1-2, with 9 nucleotides matching TRBD1. This CDR3 spans 15 amino acids. J gave up 1 base and V 3 bases, and 4 bases lay outside the gene matches. Germline loops: CDR1 SGDLS, CDR2 YYNGEE. The CDR3 DNA reads as TGTGCCAGCAGCGCGTGGGGACAGGGTAACTATGGCTACACCTTC. Encoded protein: CASSAWGQGNYGYTF.

This sequence joins TRBV15 and TRBJ2-1; D may match TRBD1 or TRBD2 (6 bases each). V was cut by 0 bases and J by 2 bases, with 11 bases left in between. The CDR3 has 16 residues. The V gene's germline CDR1 is LNHNV and CDR2 YYDKDF (reference sequence). The CDR3 region has the DNA TGTGCCACCAGCAGAGATAAGGGGGGTACCTACAATGAGCAGTTCTTC. Protein sequence: CATSRDKGGTYNEQFF. The full variable domain, in which reference TRBV15 and TRBJ2-1 provide the parts outside the CDR3, is DAMVIQNPRYQVTQFGKPVTLSCSQTLNHNVMYWYQQKSSQAPKLLFHYYDKDFNNEADTPDNFQSRRPNTSFCFLDIRSPGLGDTAMYLCATSRDKGGTYNEQFFGPGTRLTVL.

The chain uses TRBV7-6 and TRBJ2-3, with 12 positions matching TRBD2. Unmatched junction bases numbered 14, after V lost 5 bases and J lost 5 bases. The CDR3 is 18 residues long. Germline V gives CDR1 SGHVS, CDR2 FNYEAQ. CDR3 nucleotides: TGTGCCAGCAGCCCGCGGGCGGCTAGCGGGAGGGCCGTAGATACGCAGTATTTT. As protein: CASSPRAASGRAVDTQYF.

The V gene is TRBV27, the J gene TRBJ2-3; D gene uncertain. Germline V gene sequence: CDR1 MNHEY, CDR2 SMNVEV (reference sequence). The CDR3 runs to 14 residues. Trimming left V 0 bases short and J 2 bases short, with 6 bases between. The CDR3, as DNA: TGTGCCAGCAGTTTATCCGGCGCCACAGATACGCAGTATTTT. As protein: CASSLSGATDTQYF.

The chain couples TRBV11-3 to TRBJ2-3; TRBD1 matches at 7 bases. Trimming removed 5 bases from V and 4 bases from J; junction bases left unmatched: 6. The CDR3 has 14 residues. The germline gives CDR1 SGHNT, CDR2 YENEEA. The CDR3 nucleotides are TGTGCCAGCAGCCCTTCACAGGGGTCAGATACGCAGTATTTT. Translated: CASSPSQGSDTQYF.

V is TRBV7-8 and J is TRBJ1-2, with a weak D call TRBD1 (6 bases). The CDR3 spans 13 residues. Trimming shortened V by 3 bases and J by 7 bases, and 12 bases separated the two germline ends. Per germline, CDR1 SGHVS and CDR2 FQNEAQ. CDR3 nucleotides: TGTGCCAGCAGCTTTACAGGGTACAGTGGCTACACCTTC. Its protein is CASSFTGYSGYTF.

V usage is TRBV18 and J usage is TRBJ2-7; possible D gene TRBD2, 6 bases. CDR3 length: 13 residues. Looked up from germline, CDR1 is KGHSH and CDR2 is LQKENI. Trimming took 5 bases from V and 5 from J, leaving 13 bases between them. CDR3 DNA: TGTGCCAGCTCATTTGGAGGGACCAACGAGCAGTACTTC. Translating it yields CASSFGGTNEQYF.

This clone showed up just once. The rearrangement uses TRBV5-1 and TRBJ2-2; D is undetermined. V lost 0 bases, J lost 0 bases, and 6 bases lay in between. Germline V gene sequence: CDR1 SGHRS, CDR2 YFSETQ. This CDR3 region has 15 residues. The CDR3 DNA reads as TGCGCCAGCAGCTTGGGTTCGGCGAACACCGGGGAGCTGTTTTTT. Translated: CASSLGSANTGELFF.

This chain links TRBV5-1 with TRBJ1-4; 7 bases are shared with TRBD1. The CDR3 runs to 14 residues. Losses at the gene ends were 3 bases for V and 4 bases for J; bases not matched to a gene: 3. The germline CDR1 and CDR2 sequences are SGHRS and YFSETQ. CDR3 nucleotide sequence: TGCGCCAGCAGCTCGCAGGGGGATAATGAAAAACTGTTTTTT. Its translation is CASSSQGDNEKLFF.

The CDR3 DNA is TGTGCCAGCAGTGTAGCGACTGGCTACAATGAGCAGTTCTTC. Its translation: CASSVATGYNEQFF. V is TRBV27 and J is TRBJ2-1, with D perhaps matching TRBD2 (5 bases). Germline-derived CDR1 and CDR2 are MNHEY and SMNVEV (reference sequence). This CDR3 region has 14 residues. The ends were cut back, 5 bases at V and 3 bases at J, with 11 bases in the middle.

The chain is built from TRBV11-2 and TRBJ2-1, with D unresolved. This CDR3 region has 15 residues. Germline CDR1 is SGHAT and CDR2 is FQNNGV. Trimming cost V 3 bases and J 0 bases, with 9 bases left between them. For the CDR3, the DNA is TGTGCCAGCAGCTTTAGATCTCGCTCCTACAATGAGCAGTTCTTC. It encodes CASSFRSRSYNEQFF. Combining the CDR3 with reference TRBV11-2 and TRBJ2-1 gives the whole variable domain EAGVAQSPRYKIIEKRQSVAFWCNPISGHATLYWYQQILGQGPKLLIQFQNNGVVDDSQLPKDRFSAERLKGVDSTLKIQPAKLEDSAVYLCASSFRSRSYNEQFFGPGTRLTVL.

The chain carries TRBV7-6 and TRBJ1-1, with D possibly being TRBD1 (6 bases). V dropped 5 bases and J dropped 4 bases, with 11 bases sitting between them. The CDR3 spans 13 residues. Germline V gives CDR1 SGHVS, CDR2 FNYEAQ. The CDR3 spells CASSKGEGTEAFF. CDR3 DNA: TGTGCCAGCAGCAAGGGGGAAGGCACTGAAGCTTTCTTT.

This chain uses TRBV19 with TRBJ1-5; 9 nucleotides match TRBD1. V trimming: 9 bases; J trimming: 0 bases; junction bases outside the gene matches: 6. CDR3 length: 15 residues. In germline, CDR1 is LNHDA, CDR2 SQIVND (reference sequence). The CDR3 nucleotides read TGTGCCAGCAGGACAGGGGAGTATAGCAATCAGCCCCAGCATTTT. Amino acids: CASRTGEYSNQPQHF.

The V call is TRBV2, the J call TRBJ2-2, with a possible D match to TRBD2 (6 bases). CDR3 size: 14 residues. In germline, CDR1 is SNHLY, CDR2 FYNNEI. V lost 7 bases and J lost 5, with 14 bases in between. CDR3 sequence (DNA): TGTGCCAGCAACGCCCGGGAGCGAACCGGGGAGCTGTTTTTT. Translated: CASNARERTGELFF.

The V call is TRBV6-6, the J call TRBJ1-3; D gene uncertain. Trimming left V 0 bases short and J 9 bases short, with 9 bases between. CDR1 and CDR2 (germline): MNHNY, SVGAGI (reference sequence). The CDR3 length is 13 residues. In DNA, the CDR3 is TGTGCCAGCAGTTACTCGACTGTCGGCACCATATATTTT. Amino acids: CASSYSTVGTIYF.

The J gene is TRBJ1-5, the V gene TRBV29-1; tentative D call: TRBD1 (6 bases). The germline V gene encodes CDR1 SQVTM and CDR2 ANQGSEA. Trimming shortened V by 5 bases and J by 4 bases, and 12 bases separated the two germline ends. The CDR3 sequence is 13 residues long. The CDR3 DNA is TGCAGCGTTCTCGCGGGACAAAATCAGCCCCAGCATTTT. Amino acid sequence: CSVLAGQNQPQHF.

DNA of the CDR3: TGCGCCAGCAGCCGAGTTGTAAACAATCAGCCCCAGCATTTT. It encodes CASSRVVNNQPQHF. The chain joins TRBV4-1 to TRBJ1-5; no clear D. The CDR3 sequence is 14 residues long. V lost 4 bases, J lost 3 bases, and 10 bases lay in between. CDR1 is MGHRA, CDR2 YSYEKL, per germline.

The chain couples TRBV29-1 to TRBJ2-1; D remains ambiguous. The CDR3 spans 13 residues. V lost 1 base and J 12 bases, leaving 16 bases between the germline ends. The germline CDR1 and CDR2 sequences are SQVTM and ANQGSEA. CDR3 DNA sequence: TGCAGCGTTGAAGTTGGTAGTAATGCCGCGCAGTTCTTC. Amino acid sequence: CSVEVGSNAAQFF.